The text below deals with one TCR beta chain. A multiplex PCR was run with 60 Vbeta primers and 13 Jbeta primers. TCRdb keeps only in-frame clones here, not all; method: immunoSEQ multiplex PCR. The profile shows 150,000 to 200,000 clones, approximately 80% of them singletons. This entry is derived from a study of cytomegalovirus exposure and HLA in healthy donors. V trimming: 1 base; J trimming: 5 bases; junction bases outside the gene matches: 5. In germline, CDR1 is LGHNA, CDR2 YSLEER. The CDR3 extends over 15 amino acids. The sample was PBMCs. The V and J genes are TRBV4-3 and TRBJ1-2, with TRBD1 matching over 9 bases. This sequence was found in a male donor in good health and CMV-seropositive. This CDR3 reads CASSQAPGQGYGYTF. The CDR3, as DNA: TGCGCCAGCAGCCAAGCACCGGGACAGGGTTATGGCTACACCTTC.